This entry lists 12 T cell receptor beta chains sequenced from one sample in a study of OX40 agonist ivuxolimab in advanced cancers. Clones were sequenced by immunoSEQ multiplex PCR, and TCRdb holds only the in-frame ones, with some missing. This sample has about 68,000 clones; approximately 87% occur once, and the top ten carry about 0.66%. The sequences come from CD4+ or CD8+ T cells sorted from blood, collected in a trial of the OX40 agonist ivuxolimab. These receptors came from an adult with an advanced solid tumor such as melanoma, head and neck, liver or kidney cancer.

This rearrangement joins TRBV6-1 to TRBJ1-5; D is undetermined. Germline assignment: CDR1 MNHNS and CDR2 SASEGT. V dropped 6 bases and J dropped 3 bases, with 9 bases sitting between them. The CDR3 is made up of 13 amino acids. In DNA form, the CDR3 reads TGTGCCAGCAGGGAGGCCAACAATCAGCCCCAGCATTTT. Its translation: CASREANNQPQHF.

V and J are TRBV7-3 and TRBJ1-6; the D gene is possibly TRBD1 (6 bases). V shed 1 base and J shed 6 bases, with 10 bases lying between them. The CDR3 loop spans 15 amino acids. Germline values: CDR1 SGHTA, CDR2 FQGTGA. CDR3 region: CASSLMAGVNSPLHF. CDR3 DNA: TGTGCCAGCAGCTTAATGGCAGGGGTTAATTCACCCCTCCACTTT.

This clone occurred a few times. The rearrangement joins TRBV5-1 to TRBJ2-3; possibly TRBD2 for D (5 bases). The CDR3 runs to 15 residues. V was cut by 2 bases and J by 2 bases, with 12 bases left in between. CDR1 is SGHRS, CDR2 YFSETQ, per germline. The CDR3, as DNA: TGCGCCAGCAGCTTTCGGACGGGATCCACAGATACGCAGTATTTT. Protein sequence: CASSFRTGSTDTQYF.

The rearrangement uses TRBV4-1 and TRBJ2-1, with D perhaps TRBD1 or TRBD2 (5 bases each). Germline lookup yields CDR1 MGHRA and CDR2 YSYEKL. V shed 1 base and J shed 0 bases, with 25 bases lying between them. The length of the CDR3 is 21 residues. The CDR3 region has the DNA TGCGCCAGCAGCCAAGGGGGGAACGAGGTTTTAGATGCCCGCTCCTACAATGAGCAGTTCTTC. It translates to CASSQGGNEVLDARSYNEQFF.

The V call is TRBV5-1, the J call TRBJ2-3, with D tentatively TRBD1 or TRBD2 (5 bases each). The germline CDR1 and CDR2 sequences are SGHRS and YFSETQ. V was cut by 4 bases and J by 0 bases, with 18 bases left in between. This CDR3 is built from 17 residues. CDR3 protein: CASSRLSGRDSTDTQYF. The CDR3 region has the DNA TGCGCCAGCAGCCGACTCTCGGGACGCGACAGCACAGATACGCAGTATTTT.

This clone was recorded once. This sequence joins TRBV18 and TRBJ1-4; D unclear. The V gene's germline CDR1 is KGHSH and CDR2 LQKENI. Trimming took off 0 bases at V and 3 bases at J, with 11 bases between the two ends. The CDR3 loop spans 16 amino acids. CDR3 in amino acids: CASSPPLGLPNEKLFF. CDR3 DNA sequence: TGTGCCAGCTCACCACCGTTAGGGCTTCCTAATGAAAAACTGTTTTTT.

The chain carries TRBV5-1 and TRBJ1-5, with a tentative D call TRBD1 (5 bases). Germline V gives CDR1 SGHRS, CDR2 YFSETQ. With 4 bases removed from V and 0 bases from J, the gap between germline ends came to 11 bases. The CDR3 is made up of 15 amino acids. The CDR3 loop reads CASSVGEHSNQPQHF. CDR3 coding DNA: TGCGCCAGCAGCGTGGGGGAGCATAGCAATCAGCCCCAGCATTTT.

The CDR3 protein is CASRGTGTSYEQYF. CDR3 coding DNA: TGTGCCAGCAGGGGGACAGGGACCTCCTACGAGCAGTACTTC. The rearrangement joins TRBV2 to TRBJ2-7; 9 bases agree with TRBD1. V shed 6 bases and J 0 bases; nucleotides not matched to a gene: 3. The CDR3 spans 14 residues. Germline V gene sequence: CDR1 SNHLY, CDR2 FYNNEI.

The chain has TRBV2 and TRBJ2-1; D may be TRBD1 (5 bases). The germline gives CDR1 SNHLY, CDR2 FYNNEI. V lost 4 bases and J lost 8, with 12 bases in between. The CDR3 runs 13 residues. The CDR3 here is CASSVSRADEQFF. CDR3 DNA: TGTGCCAGCAGTGTATCCAGGGCCGATGAGCAGTTCTTC.

The gene calls are TRBV7-2 and TRBJ1-2; 7 nucleotides match TRBD1. The trim removed 5 bases at V and 7 bases at J, leaving 16 bases unmatched. Germline V gene sequence: CDR1 SGHTA, CDR2 FQGNSA. CDR3 length: 16 residues. CDR3 DNA: TGTGCCAGCAGCCTCACATTTCTCGAGGGGGCGCGTGGCTACACCTTC. Amino acid sequence: CASSLTFLEGARGYTF.

This chain links TRBV19 with TRBJ2-5; tentatively, D is TRBD2 (6 bases). The germline CDR1 and CDR2 sequences are LNHDA and SQIVND (reference sequence). The CDR3 covers 16 residues. The V gene lost 4 bases and the J gene lost 1 base, with 16 bases spanning the gap. CDR3 sequence: CASSRGGGRGQETQYF. CDR3 sequence (DNA): TGTGCCAGTAGTAGGGGAGGTGGACGGGGCCAAGAGACCCAGTACTTC.

The chain couples TRBV4-1 to TRBJ2-7; D is possibly TRBD1 or TRBD2 (5 bases each). The CDR3 is 17 amino acids. The germline CDR1 and CDR2 sequences are MGHRA and YSYEKL. V shed 1 base and J shed 1 base, with 17 bases lying between them. CDR3 DNA sequence: TGCGCCAGCAGCCAAGGTCCGGGCGGGTGGGGGTCCTACGAGCAGTACTTC. This encodes CASSQGPGGWGSYEQYF.